Below, 29 T cell receptor beta chains from the same sample are listed, as sequenced in a study of cytomegalovirus exposure and HLA in healthy donors. Produced via immunoSEQ multiplex PCR; TCRdb's table is partial and in-frame only. This table has 200,000 or so clones, approximately 84% appearing once. Sample: PBMCs. The receptors were gathered from a young man in good health and CMV-seropositive.

The CDR3 coding sequence is TGTGCCAGCAGCTTACAGCGAGGAATCCAAGAGACCCAGTACTTC. Protein sequence: CASSLQRGIQETQYF. The gene calls are TRBV7-2 and TRBJ2-5; D gene uncertain. Trimming cost V 2 bases and J 1 base, with 11 bases left between them. The CDR3 runs 15 residues. Germline V gives CDR1 SGHTA, CDR2 FQGNSA.

The genes are TRBV2 and TRBJ2-1; 9 bases align to TRBD2. The CDR3 has 14 amino acids. The germline V gene encodes CDR1 SNHLY and CDR2 FYNNEI. V shed 0 bases, J shed 6 bases, and the junction held 0 bases outside the gene matches. CDR3: CASSEASGSNEQFF. CDR3 DNA: TGTGCCAGCAGTGAAGCTAGCGGGAGCAATGAGCAGTTCTTC.

This clone was counted at least ten times. This sequence joins TRBV10-2 and TRBJ1-2; perhaps TRBD1 as D (5 bases). Germline V gene lookup returns CDR1 WSHSY and CDR2 SAAADI. V lost 4 bases, J lost 3 bases, and 18 bases lay in between. The CDR3 is 16 residues long. The CDR3 loop is CASSATVHGGDYGYTF. The CDR3 bases are TGCGCCAGCAGTGCGACCGTACACGGGGGAGACTATGGCTACACCTTC.

This clone was detected once. V is TRBV28 and J is TRBJ1-5; maybe TRBD1 (6 bases). Germline V gene sequence: CDR1 MDHEN, CDR2 SYDVKM. Between the trimmed V and J ends, which lost 4 bases and 11 bases, there was a span of 12 bases. The CDR3 has 12 amino acids. CDR3 region: CASSSGDRSQHF. Here the CDR3 DNA reads TGTGCCAGCAGTTCAGGCGACAGGTCCCAGCATTTT. The complete variable domain, with remaining parts taken from reference TRBV28 and TRBJ1-5, reads DVKVTQSSRYLVKRTGEKVFLECVQDMDHENMFWYRQDPGLGLRLIYFSYDVKMKEKGDIPEGYSVSREKKERFSLILESASTNQTSMYLCASSSGDRSQHFGDGTRLSIL.

This clone has only one observation. The chain links TRBV5-1 to TRBJ2-5; D ambiguous. Looked up from germline, CDR1 is SGHRS and CDR2 is YFSETQ. Trimming cost V 5 bases and J 5 bases, with 10 bases left between them. The CDR3 runs 12 residues. DNA for the CDR3: TGCGCCAGCAGACGGGTTGATGAGACCCAGTACTTC. The encoded protein is CASRRVDETQYF. Variable domain in full (rest from reference TRBV5-1 and TRBJ2-5): KAGVTQTPRYLIKTRGQQVTLSCSPISGHRSVSWYQQTPGQGLQFLFEYFSETQRNKGNFPGRFSGRQFSNSRSEMNVSTLELGDSALYLCASRRVDETQYFGPGTRLLVL.

This chain uses TRBV4-3 with TRBJ2-2; 7 bases are shared with TRBD1. The CDR3 runs 15 residues. Unmatched junction bases numbered 0, after V lost 1 base and J lost 1 base. Germline-derived CDR1 and CDR2 are LGHNA and YSLEER. The CDR3 loop reads CASSQGQGNTGELFF. As DNA, the CDR3 is TGCGCCAGCAGCCAAGGACAGGGGAACACCGGGGAGCTGTTTTTT.

The V call is TRBV4-1, the J call TRBJ1-2; no firm D call. Germline assignment: CDR1 MGHRA and CDR2 YSYEKL. V lost 0 bases and J lost 4, with 15 bases in between. The CDR3 covers 16 residues. The CDR3 sequence: CASSQDTGRVSYGYTF. CDR3 bases: TGCGCCAGCAGCCAAGATACGGGGAGGGTGAGCTATGGCTACACCTTC.

The V gene is TRBV9, the J gene TRBJ2-5, with 12 nucleotides matching TRBD2. The CDR3 consists of 16 residues. The germline V gene has CDR1 SGDLS and CDR2 YYNGEE. V lost 4 bases, J lost 2 bases, and 6 bases stayed unmatched. CDR3 region: CASSTGLAGIQETQYF. CDR3 coding DNA: TGTGCCAGCAGCACCGGACTAGCGGGAATACAAGAGACCCAGTACTTC.

This rearrangement joins TRBV11-2 to TRBJ2-6; D ambiguous. CDR1 is SGHAT, CDR2 FQNNGV, per germline. This CDR3 is built from 17 residues. The germline V and J ends were trimmed by 5 bases and 3 bases, with 17 bases remaining between them. The CDR3 here is CASSPYEARIGANVLTF. The CDR3 DNA sequence: TGTGCCAGCAGCCCTTATGAGGCCCGTATTGGGGCCAACGTCCTGACTTTC.

V and J are TRBV11-1 and TRBJ2-7; 7 bases fit TRBD2. In germline, CDR1 is SGHAT, CDR2 FQDESV (reference sequence). The CDR3 covers 14 residues. J lost 4 bases, V lost 3 bases, and 6 bases had no gene match. In DNA form, the CDR3 reads TGTGCCAGCAGCTTGGGTTCGGGAGGTTACGAGCAGTACTTC. It yields the protein CASSLGSGGYEQYF.

V gene TRBV27 combines with J gene TRBJ1-1; 9 bases align to TRBD1. The CDR3 runs 17 residues. CDR1 is MNHEY and CDR2 is SMNVEV in the germline V gene (reference sequence). The V segment lost 6 bases and the J segment 0 bases; nucleotides outside the gene matches: 11. The CDR3 DNA reads TGTGCCAGCAGGCTACTCTTCACAGGGGGCGTGAACACTGAAGCTTTCTTT. It yields the protein CASRLLFTGGVNTEAFF.

The chain couples TRBV11-2 to TRBJ1-3; D gene ambiguous. Trimming took off 1 base at V and 0 bases at J, with 7 bases between the two ends. Germline V CDR1 and CDR2: SGHAT, FQNNGV. This CDR3 is built from 15 residues. The CDR3, as DNA: TGTGCCAGCAGCTTAGGAGTGATCTCTGGAAACACCATATATTTT. Translated, it gives CASSLGVISGNTIYF.

The J gene is TRBJ2-1, the V gene TRBV30; tentatively, D is TRBD2 (6 bases). The germline V gene has CDR1 GTSNPN and CDR2 SVGIG (reference sequence). The germline V and J ends were trimmed by 0 bases and 14 bases, with 20 bases remaining between them. The CDR3 loop spans 14 amino acids. The CDR3 nucleotides read TGTGCCTGGAGTGTAGGTAGCGGCGGTATGATCGAGTTCTTC. Translating gives CAWSVGSGGMIEFF.

For the CDR3, the DNA is TGTGCCAGTAGTATAAACCGACTAAACCAAGAGACCCAGTACTTC. The encoded protein is CASSINRLNQETQYF. The chain is built from TRBV19 and TRBJ2-5; the D gene is possibly TRBD2 (5 bases). The germline V gene has CDR1 LNHDA and CDR2 SQIVND (reference sequence). V was pared by 2 bases and J by 0 bases, with 10 bases between. The CDR3 totals 15 residues.

In this sample, this clone turned up a few times. The V call is TRBV18, the J call TRBJ2-7, with a possible D match to TRBD1 (5 bases). This CDR3 spans 14 amino acids. The ends were cut back, 3 bases at V and 0 bases at J, with 9 bases in the middle. The germline CDR1 and CDR2 sequences are KGHSH and LQKENI. CDR3 amino acids: CASSPSTASYEQYF. In DNA, the CDR3 is TGTGCCAGCTCACCTTCGACAGCCTCCTACGAGCAGTACTTC.

The chain couples TRBV19 to TRBJ1-1, with 7 bases aligning to TRBD1. Trimming removed 8 bases from V and 1 base from J; junction bases left unmatched: 7. Germline CDR1 LNHDA, CDR2 SQIVND (reference sequence). This CDR3 is built from 14 residues. CDR3 coding DNA: TGTGCCAGTCTGACAGGGCAGGGGAACACTGAAGCTTTCTTT. It is translated as CASLTGQGNTEAFF.

The chain couples TRBV5-6 to TRBJ2-3; unclear D gene. CDR1 is SGHDT and CDR2 is YYEEEE in the germline V gene. Trimming shortened V by 0 bases and J by 6 bases, and 14 bases separated the two germline ends. CDR3 size: 15 residues. CDR3 amino acids: CASSLGAEAGDTQYF. CDR3 sequence (DNA): TGTGCCAGCAGCTTGGGGGCCGAAGCTGGGGATACGCAGTATTTT.

A single count supports this clone. CDR3 bases: TGCGCCAGCAGCTTGGCGGAAGGGACAGGGGTCGACGAGCAGTACTTC. Its protein is CASSLAEGTGVDEQYF. This chain uses TRBV5-1 with TRBJ2-7; 10 positions agree with TRBD1. The V gene's germline CDR1 is SGHRS and CDR2 YFSETQ. Losses at the gene ends were 0 bases for V and 5 bases for J; bases not matched to a gene: 8. The CDR3 covers 16 residues.

V and J are TRBV4-2 and TRBJ1-1; weak D call: TRBD1 (5 bases). The CDR3 totals 16 residues. The V end lost 0 bases, the J end lost 4 bases, and 15 bases lay between the germline ends. Germline V gene sequence: CDR1 LGHNA, CDR2 YNFKEQ. As DNA, the CDR3 is TGTGCCAGCAGCCAAGATCAGATTAGGGGAGGCACTGAAGCTTTCTTT. Its translation: CASSQDQIRGGTEAFF.

This chain uses TRBV30 with TRBJ2-5; 7 bases line up with TRBD2. The CDR3 totals 13 residues. Trimming took 5 bases from V and 1 from J; bases not matched to a gene: 4. Germline loops: CDR1 GTSNPN, CDR2 SVGIG (reference sequence). The CDR3 protein is CAWAREAQETQYF. The CDR3 coding sequence is TGTGCCTGGGCCCGGGAGGCCCAAGAGACCCAGTACTTC. Variable domain in full (rest from reference TRBV30 and TRBJ2-5): SQTIHQWPATLVQPVGSPLSLECTVEGTSNPNLYWYRQAAGRGLQLLFYSVGIGQISSEVPQNLSASRPQDRQFILSSKKLLLSDSGFYLCAWAREAQETQYFGPGTRLLVL.

This chain uses TRBV11-2 with TRBJ2-4; 13 nucleotides match TRBD2. Trimming at V came to 5 bases and at J to 14 bases, leaving 6 bases not matched to a gene. Germline V gives CDR1 SGHAT, CDR2 FQNNGV. This CDR3 is built from 13 residues. CDR3 in amino acids: CASSPTSGRAKYF. The CDR3 coding sequence is TGTGCCAGCAGCCCCACTAGCGGGAGGGCGAAGTACTTC.

The chain employs TRBV5-4 and TRBJ2-5, with TRBD2 as a possible D gene (6 bases). The CDR3 contains 15 residues. Germline V lookup: CDR1 SGHNT, CDR2 YYREEE (reference sequence). Trimming took 6 bases from V and 2 from J, leaving 17 bases between them. The DNA for the CDR3 is TGTGCCAGCATCCCACGCGACGGGAGTCAAGAGACCCAGTACTTC. This translates into CASIPRDGSQETQYF.

The rearrangement links TRBV28 to TRBJ2-3; TRBD2 agrees at 7 bases. Germline CDR1 and CDR2: MDHEN and SYDVKM. Trimming at V came to 5 bases and at J to 2 bases, leaving 10 bases not matched to a gene. This CDR3 has 16 amino acids. CDR3 in DNA: TGTGCCAGCAGTAATGGGAGGGCAGGACTCACAGATACGCAGTATTTT. Its protein product is CASSNGRAGLTDTQYF.

The chain recombines TRBV25-1 with TRBJ2-5; 7 nucleotides match TRBD2. Germline V gene data show CDR1 as MGHDK and CDR2 as SYGVNS. This CDR3 has 15 residues. The junction had 4 bases not matched to a gene; V was cut back by 1 base and J by 2 bases. The CDR3 DNA reads TGTGCCAGCAGTGAATTTGGAGCGGGACAAGAGACCCAGTACTTC. It codes for CASSEFGAGQETQYF.

This clone is a singleton in its sample. J is TRBJ2-5 and V is TRBV15, with TRBD1 identical over 9 bases. CDR3 size: 18 residues. Germline loops: CDR1 LNHNV, CDR2 YYDKDF (reference sequence). The J segment lost 1 base and the V segment lost 3 bases, leaving 12 bases of the junction unmatched. The CDR3 DNA follows: TGTGCCACCAGCAGCCTAAGGGGTGACAGGGGGACCCAAGAGACCCAGTACTTC. The encoded protein is CATSSLRGDRGTQETQYF.

The V gene is TRBV30, the J gene TRBJ2-7; 7 positions match TRBD1. The CDR3 is 10 amino acids. The germline gives CDR1 GTSNPN, CDR2 SVGIG (reference sequence). The J segment lost 12 bases and the V segment lost 5 bases, leaving 7 bases of the junction unmatched. In nucleotides, the CDR3 is TGTGCCTGGTACGACAGGGCATTGTACTTC. The encoded protein is CAWYDRALYF.

The V call is TRBV28, the J call TRBJ1-5; D gene uncertain. Per the germline V gene, CDR1 is MDHEN and CDR2 is SYDVKM. Trimming took off 6 bases at V and 0 bases at J, with 12 bases between the two ends. The CDR3 is 15 amino acids. The CDR3 DNA is TGTGCCAGCAGGCAGGACTCATATAGCAATCAGCCCCAGCATTTT. Its protein is CASRQDSYSNQPQHF.

The V and J genes are TRBV28 and TRBJ2-7; possibly TRBD1 for D (6 bases). With 6 bases removed from V and 5 bases from J, the gap between germline ends came to 17 bases. This CDR3 region has 14 residues. Germline V CDR1 and CDR2: MDHEN, SYDVKM. CDR3 sequence (DNA): TGTGCCAGCAGCCTAGGGACATATAACCACGAGCAGTACTTC. It is translated as CASSLGTYNHEQYF.

The chain is built from TRBV18 and TRBJ2-7; TRBD1 matches 8 bases. CDR3 size: 16 residues. Germline CDR1 is KGHSH and CDR2 is LQKENI. Trimming cost V 6 bases and J 3 bases; bases outside gene matches: 13. CDR3 in amino acids: CASSRGQGELHYEQYF. The CDR3 DNA sequence: TGTGCCAGCTCTAGAGGACAGGGCGAGCTTCACTACGAGCAGTACTTC.